The source of this TCR beta chain is a study of blood T cell repertoires in COVID-19. At the level of the study: Both acute and convalescent COVID-19 samples were obtained from the United States, Italy and Spain. T cells, B-cell-depleted T cells, or PBMCs provided the cDNA or gDNA that served as material.

Original handling: Quantification of nucleated cells was approximated via reference gene primer amplification. Generated by immunoSEQ multiplex PCR, the TCRdb table keeps only in-frame clones and is missing some. That table is the source of V, J and clone size, and D and trimming were worked out from the DNA. The top ten hold more than 10% of the sample, which has roughly 100,000 clones, 84% seen once. Germline V gives CDR1 SNHLY, CDR2 FYNNEI. Trimming removed 4 bases from V and 7 bases from J; junction bases left unmatched: 8. The CDR3 runs to 15 residues. The receptor comes from a human donor in a cohort sampled during active COVID-19. V and J are TRBV2 and TRBJ1-1, with TRBD1 matching over 11 bases. The specimen was peripheral blood. The CDR3 DNA is TGTGCCAGCAGTGTACGGACAGGGGGCGCGGGTGAAGCTTTCTTT. It yields the protein CASSVRTGGAGEAFF.